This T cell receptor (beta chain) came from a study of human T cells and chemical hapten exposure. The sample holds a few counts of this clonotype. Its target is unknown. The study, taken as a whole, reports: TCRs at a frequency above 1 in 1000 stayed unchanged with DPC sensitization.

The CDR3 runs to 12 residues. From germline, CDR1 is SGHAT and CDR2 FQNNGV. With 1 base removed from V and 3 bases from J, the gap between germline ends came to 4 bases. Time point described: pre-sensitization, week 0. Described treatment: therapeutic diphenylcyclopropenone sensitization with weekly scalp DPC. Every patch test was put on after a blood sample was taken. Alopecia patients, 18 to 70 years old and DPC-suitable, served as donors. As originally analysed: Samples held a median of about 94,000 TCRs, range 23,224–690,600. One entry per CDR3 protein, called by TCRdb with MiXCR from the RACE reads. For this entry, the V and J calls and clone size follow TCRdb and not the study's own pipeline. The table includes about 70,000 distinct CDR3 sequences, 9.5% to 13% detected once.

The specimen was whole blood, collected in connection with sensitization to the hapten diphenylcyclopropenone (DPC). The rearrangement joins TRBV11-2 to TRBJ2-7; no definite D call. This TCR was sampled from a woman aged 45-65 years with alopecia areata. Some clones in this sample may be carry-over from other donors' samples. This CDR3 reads CASSLGFYEQYF. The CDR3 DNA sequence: TGTGCCAGCAGCTTAGGCTTCTACGAGCAGTACTTC.